These T cell receptor beta chains were read from a single sample in a study of post-analysis software for immune sequencing data. TCRdb passed the PCR reads through MiXCR, listing each CDR3 protein once. The sample carries around 700,000 distinct CDR3 sequences, around 60% recorded once. Sample: blood. Receptors originate from a girl aged 2-10 years with multiple sclerosis. The CDR3 runs from the conserved cysteine through the conserved F or W. The order of the fields is clone size, V gene, J gene, D gene, CDR3 length, CDR3 protein, CDR3 DNA. D genes are given only for firm matches. Only part of the rows carry a size: once, few, many, or a class if the clone is expanded.

NA	TRBV12-3/TRBV12-4	TRBJ2-1	NA	16	CASSPTGTPTYNEQFF	TGTGCCAGCAGCCCAACGGGGACACCAACCTACAATGAGCAGTTCTTC
NA	TRBV24-1	TRBJ2-5	NA	14	CATSGPGGQETQYF	TGTGCCACCAGTGGCCCCGGGGGACAAGAGACCCAGTACTTC
NA	TRBV20-1	TRBJ2-1	NA	13	CSARPWGSNEQFF	TGCAGTGCTAGACCTTGGGGTTCCAATGAGCAGTTCTTC
NA	TRBV12-3/TRBV12-4	TRBJ2-5	NA	14	CASSFVSNRETQYF	TGTGCCAGCAGTTTCGTCTCAAACCGAGAGACCCAGTACTTC
NA	TRBV7-8	TRBJ2-7	TRBD2	14	CASRVGLANYEQYF	TGTGCCAGCAGGGTGGGACTAGCGAACTACGAGCAGTACTTC
few	TRBV10-3	TRBJ2-7	TRBD2	14	CAISETSEHYEQYF	TGTGCCATCAGTGAGACTAGCGAGCACTACGAGCAGTACTTC
NA	TRBV21-1	TRBJ2-7	NA	15	CASSKEPPNRGEQYF	TGTGCCAGCAGCAAAGAACCCCCGAACAGGGGCGAGCAGTACTTC
NA	TRBV5-1	TRBJ2-4	NA	18	CASSADRSNTVAKNIQYF	TGCGCCAGCAGCGCGGACAGAAGTAATACTGTAGCCAAAAACATTCAGTACTTC
NA	TRBV6-6	TRBJ2-7	TRBD1	15	CASSYSGMGQVEQYF	TGTGCCAGCAGTTACTCGGGTATGGGACAGGTCGAGCAGTACTTC
NA	TRBV5-1	TRBJ2-3	NA	14	CASSLDIVGDTQYF	TGCGCCAGCAGCTTGGACATCGTTGGGGATACGCAGTATTTT
NA	TRBV7-2	TRBJ2-6	NA	15	CASSDQYSGANALTF	TGTGCCAGCAGCGATCAGTACTCTGGGGCCAACGCCCTGACTTTC
NA	TRBV20-1	TRBJ2-1	NA	15	CSALRPSALYNEQFF	TGCAGTGCCCTGCGGCCCAGTGCGTTGTACAATGAGCAGTTCTTC
few	TRBV29-1	TRBJ2-1	TRBD2	16	CSVDGVGTRDYNEQFF	TGCAGCGTTGATGGGGTCGGGACTAGAGATTACAATGAGCAGTTCTTC
NA	TRBV29-1	TRBJ2-7	NA	14	CSVEAGAENYEQYF	TGCAGCGTTGAGGCTGGGGCGGAGAACTACGAGCAGTACTTC
NA	TRBV12-3/TRBV12-4	TRBJ2-5	TRBD2	15	CANSLGASGEETQYF	TGTGCCAACAGTTTAGGGGCTAGCGGGGAAGAGACCCAGTACTTC
NA	TRBV12-3/TRBV12-4	TRBJ2-4	TRBD2	14	CASSLAGGIQIQYF	TGTGCCAGCAGTCTAGCGGGAGGAATACAGATTCAGTACTTC
NA	TRBV7-2	TRBJ2-2	NA	15	CASSFRESNTGERFF	TGTGCCAGCAGCTTTAGGGAGTCGAACACCGGGGAGCGGTTTTTT
NA	TRBV5-1	TRBJ2-7	NA	15	CASSLQAGASDEQYF	TGCGCCAGCAGCCTACAGGCAGGGGCCAGTGACGAGCAGTACTTC
once	TRBV20-1	TRBJ2-5	TRBD2	15	CSASSPAGGPETQYF	TGCAGTGCCTCCTCGCCAGCGGGAGGGCCCGAGACCCAGTACTTC
NA	TRBV20-1	TRBJ1-1	TRBD1	15	CSAFSTGTGESEAFF	TGCAGTGCGTTTTCCACCGGGACAGGGGAGAGTGAAGCTTTCTTT
NA	TRBV12-3/TRBV12-4	TRBJ1-2	TRBD1	15	CASRIQGNPWRGYTF	TGTGCCAGCAGAATACAGGGGAATCCTTGGAGGGGCTACACCTTC
NA	TRBV6-5	TRBJ1-2	NA	13	CASSYRGPYGYTF	TGTGCCAGCAGTTACCGTGGGCCCTATGGCTACACCTTC
NA	TRBV5-1	TRBJ2-3	NA	12	CASGEGTDTQYF	TGCGCCAGCGGGGAGGGCACAGATACGCAGTATTTT
few	TRBV24-1	TRBJ2-5	TRBD1	15	CATSPTGAWGETQYF	TGTGCCACCAGCCCGACAGGGGCCTGGGGAGAGACCCAGTACTTC
NA	TRBV5-1	TRBJ1-5	NA	15	CASSRDGNSNQPQHF	TGCGCCAGCAGCCGCGACGGAAATAGCAATCAGCCCCAGCATTTT
NA	TRBV14	TRBJ2-5	NA	14	CASSHWASGETQYF	TGTGCCAGCAGCCACTGGGCCTCTGGAGAGACCCAGTACTTC
NA	TRBV2	TRBJ2-1	TRBD2	17	CASSESLAGDPYNEQFF	TGTGCCAGCAGTGAATCCCTAGCGGGAGATCCCTACAATGAGCAGTTCTTC
few	TRBV15	TRBJ2-5	TRBD1	16	CATSRAGQGAKETQYF	TGTGCCACCAGCAGAGCGGGACAGGGGGCGAAGGAGACCCAGTACTTC
few	TRBV6-2/TRBV6-3	TRBJ1-1	NA	13	CASSSYTNTEAFF	TGTGCCAGCAGTTCATACACGAACACTGAGGCTTTCTTT
few	TRBV6-5	TRBJ1-1	NA	16	CASSYSSSPMNTEAFF	TGTGCCAGCAGTTACTCATCCAGCCCTATGAACACTGAAGCTTTCTTT
once	TRBV20-1	TRBJ2-5	NA	16	CSASAPGGGVGETQYF	TGCAGTGCTAGCGCCCCTGGCGGAGGGGTTGGAGAGACCCAGTACTTC
few	TRBV29-1	TRBJ1-1	NA	12	CSARTANTEAFF	TGCAGTGCTCGGACGGCCAACACTGAAGCTTTCTTT
NA	TRBV20-1	TRBJ2-5	NA	14	CSAREADSHKTQYF	TGCAGTGCCCGAGAGGCGGACTCCCATAAGACCCAGTACTTC